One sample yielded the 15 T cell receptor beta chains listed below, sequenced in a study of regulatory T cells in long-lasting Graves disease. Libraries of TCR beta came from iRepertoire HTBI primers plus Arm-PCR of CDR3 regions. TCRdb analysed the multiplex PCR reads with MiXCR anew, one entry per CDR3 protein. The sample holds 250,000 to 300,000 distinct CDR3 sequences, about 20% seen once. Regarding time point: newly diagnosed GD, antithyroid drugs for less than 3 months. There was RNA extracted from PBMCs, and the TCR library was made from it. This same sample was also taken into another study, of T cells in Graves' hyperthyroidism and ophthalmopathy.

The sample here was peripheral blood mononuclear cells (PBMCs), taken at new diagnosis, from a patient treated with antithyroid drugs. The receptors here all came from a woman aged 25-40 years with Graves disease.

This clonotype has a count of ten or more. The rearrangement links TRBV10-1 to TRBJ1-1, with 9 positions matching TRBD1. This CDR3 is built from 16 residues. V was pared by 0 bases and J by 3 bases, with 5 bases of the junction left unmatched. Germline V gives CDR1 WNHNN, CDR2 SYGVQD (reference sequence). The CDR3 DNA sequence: TGCGCCAGCAGTGAGTCGACAGGGGGACTGCACACTGAAGCTTTCTTT. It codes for CASSESTGGLHTEAFF.

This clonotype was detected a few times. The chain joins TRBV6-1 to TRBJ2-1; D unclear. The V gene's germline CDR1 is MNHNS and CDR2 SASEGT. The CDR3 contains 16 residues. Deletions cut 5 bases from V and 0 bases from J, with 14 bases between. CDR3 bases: TGTGCCAGCAGTCGCAACCCGAAAAGCTCCTACAATGAGCAGTTCTTC. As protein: CASSRNPKSSYNEQFF.

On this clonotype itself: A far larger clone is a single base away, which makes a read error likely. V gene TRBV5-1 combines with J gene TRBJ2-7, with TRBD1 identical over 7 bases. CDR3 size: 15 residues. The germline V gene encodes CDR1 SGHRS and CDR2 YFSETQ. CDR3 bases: TGTGCCAGCAGCTTAAATCCAGGGACAGCCTACGAGCAGCACTTC. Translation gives CASSLNPGTAYEQHF.

The CDR3 protein is CASSLVGQDEKLFF. The DNA for the CDR3 is TGTGCCAGCAGCTTGGTGGGACAGGATGAAAAACTGTTTTTT. The chain is built from TRBV5-4 and TRBJ1-4; TRBD1 matches at 8 bases. CDR1 is SGHNT and CDR2 is YYREEE in the germline V gene (reference sequence). The CDR3 extends over 14 amino acids. The V gene end was trimmed by 0 bases and the J gene end by 6 bases; junction bases not matched to a gene: 1.

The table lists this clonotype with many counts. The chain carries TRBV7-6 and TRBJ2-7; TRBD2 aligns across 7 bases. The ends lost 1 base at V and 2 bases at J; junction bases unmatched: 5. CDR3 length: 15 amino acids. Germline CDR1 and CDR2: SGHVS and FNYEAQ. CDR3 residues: CASSLGQGGTYEQYF. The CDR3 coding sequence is TGTGCCAGCAGCTTAGGTCAGGGAGGGACCTACGAGCAGTACTTC.

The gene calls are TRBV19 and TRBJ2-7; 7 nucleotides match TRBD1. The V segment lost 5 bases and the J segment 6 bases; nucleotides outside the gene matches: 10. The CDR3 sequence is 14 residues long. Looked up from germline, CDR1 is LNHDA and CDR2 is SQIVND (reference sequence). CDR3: CASSFRQGDVEQYF. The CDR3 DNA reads TGTGCCAGTAGTTTTCGACAGGGTGACGTCGAGCAGTACTTC. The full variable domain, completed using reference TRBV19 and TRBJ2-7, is DGGITQSPKYLFRKEGQNVTLSCEQNLNHDAMYWYRQDPGQGLRLIYYSQIVNDFQKGDIAEGYSVSREKKESFPLTVTSAQKNPTAFYLCASSFRQGDVEQYFGPGTRLTVT.

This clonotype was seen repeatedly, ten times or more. The CDR3 DNA follows: TGTGCCAGCAGCCCGAGGACAGGGGTCTACGAGCAGTACTTC. Translation: CASSPRTGVYEQYF. V gene TRBV7-2 combines with J gene TRBJ2-7; TRBD1 agrees at 9 bases. The trim removed 5 bases at V and 3 bases at J, leaving 5 bases unmatched. Germline CDR1 and CDR2: SGHTA and FQGNSA. The CDR3 sequence is 14 residues long.

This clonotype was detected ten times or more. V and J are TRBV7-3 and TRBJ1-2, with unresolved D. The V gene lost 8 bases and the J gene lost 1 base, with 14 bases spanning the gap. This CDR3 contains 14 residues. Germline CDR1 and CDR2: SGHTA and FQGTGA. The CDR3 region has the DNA TGTGCCAGCGCAAGATCGGCAGATAACTATGGCTACACCTTC. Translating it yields CASARSADNYGYTF.

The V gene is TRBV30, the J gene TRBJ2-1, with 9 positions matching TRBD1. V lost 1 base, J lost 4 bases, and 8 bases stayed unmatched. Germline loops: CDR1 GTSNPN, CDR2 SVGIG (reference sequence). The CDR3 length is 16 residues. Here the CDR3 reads CAWSAKAGQGYNEQFF. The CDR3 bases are TGTGCCTGGAGTGCCAAGGCGGGACAGGGTTACAATGAGCAGTTCTTC. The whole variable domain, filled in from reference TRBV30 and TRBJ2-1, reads SQTIHQWPATLVQPVGSPLSLECTVEGTSNPNLYWYRQAAGRGLQLLFYSVGIGQISSEVPQNLSASRPQDRQFILSSKKLLLSDSGFYLCAWSAKAGQGYNEQFFGPGTRLTVL.

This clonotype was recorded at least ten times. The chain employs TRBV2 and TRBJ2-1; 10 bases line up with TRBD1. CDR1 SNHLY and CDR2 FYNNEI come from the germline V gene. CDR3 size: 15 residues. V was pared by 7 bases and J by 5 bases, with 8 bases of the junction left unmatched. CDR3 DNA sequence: TGTGCCAGCAAGACCGGGACAGGGGAGGACAATGAGCAGTTCTTC. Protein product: CASKTGTGEDNEQFF. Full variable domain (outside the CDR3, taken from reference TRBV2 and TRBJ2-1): EPEVTQTPSHQVTQMGQEVILRCVPISNHLYFYWYRQILGQKVEFLVSFYNNEISEKSEIFDDQFSVERPDGSNFTLKIRSTKLEDSAMYFCASKTGTGEDNEQFFGPGTRLTVL.

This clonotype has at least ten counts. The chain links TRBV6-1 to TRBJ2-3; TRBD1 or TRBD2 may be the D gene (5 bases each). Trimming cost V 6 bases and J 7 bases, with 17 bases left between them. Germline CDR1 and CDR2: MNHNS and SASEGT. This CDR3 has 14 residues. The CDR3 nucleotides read TGTGCCAGCAGCCGGGACGAGGTTTTTCATACGCAGTATTTT. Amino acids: CASSRDEVFHTQYF.

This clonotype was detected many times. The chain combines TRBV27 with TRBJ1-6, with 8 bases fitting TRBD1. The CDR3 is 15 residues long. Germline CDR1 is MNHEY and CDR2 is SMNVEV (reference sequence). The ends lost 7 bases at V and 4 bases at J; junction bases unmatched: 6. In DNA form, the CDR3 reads TGTGCCAGCAATAAACAGGGGGGGTATAATTCACCCCTCCACTTT. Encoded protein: CASNKQGGYNSPLHF.

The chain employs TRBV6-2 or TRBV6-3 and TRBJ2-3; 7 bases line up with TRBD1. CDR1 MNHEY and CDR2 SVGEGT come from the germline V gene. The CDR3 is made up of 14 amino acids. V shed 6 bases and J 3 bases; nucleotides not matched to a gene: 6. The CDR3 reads CASRQGWVTDTQYF. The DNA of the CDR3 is TGTGCCAGCAGACAGGGGTGGGTGACAGATACGCAGTATTTT.

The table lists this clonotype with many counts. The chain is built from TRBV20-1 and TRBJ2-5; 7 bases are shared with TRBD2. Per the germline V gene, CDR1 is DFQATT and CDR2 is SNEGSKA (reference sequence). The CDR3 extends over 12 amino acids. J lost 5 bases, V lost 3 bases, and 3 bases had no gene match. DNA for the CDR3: TGCAGTGCTAGGCGGGGGAGGGAGACCCAGTACTTC. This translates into CSARRGRETQYF.

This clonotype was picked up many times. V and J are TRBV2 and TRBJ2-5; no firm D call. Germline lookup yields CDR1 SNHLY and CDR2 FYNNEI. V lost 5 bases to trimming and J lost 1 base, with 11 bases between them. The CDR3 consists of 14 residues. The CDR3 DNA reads TGTGCCAGCAGTCGGACCAACGCCCAAGAGACCCAGTACTTC. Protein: CASSRTNAQETQYF.